This T cell receptor (beta chain) emerged from a study of Ad26.COV2.S vaccination and SARS-CoV-2 variants. Study background: A participant enrolled in the COV1001 Ad26.COV2.S trial arm provided the sample. Overall study findings and caveats: Breadth of non-spike TCRs did not differ between vaccinees and placebo recipients.

The CDR3 is 18 amino acids. Trimming stripped 6 bases from V and 0 bases from J, with 21 bases between. The germline V gene has CDR1 SGHVS and CDR2 FQNEAQ. Documented treatment: roughly 19 received Ad26.COV2.S at low or high dose, single or two shots; 5 received placebo; per-sample allocation not given. The samples date from day 63 after the first vaccine or placebo injection. SARS-CoV-2 spike from the Wuhan strain was encoded by the vaccine, an Ad26 vector. Clones were sequenced by immunoSEQ multiplex PCR, and TCRdb holds only the in-frame ones, with some missing. The table has about 350,000 clones, 88% seen once. Note on this clone: Its antigen is still unknown.

The receptor comes from a person aged 18-65 years who received the Ad26.COV2.S COVID-19 vaccine or a placebo. The chain is built from TRBV7-8 and TRBJ1-5, with a tentative D call TRBD1 (5 bases). Sequences were derived from peripheral blood, sampled in a trial of Ad26.COV2.S vaccine versus placebo. The CDR3 DNA follows: TGTGCCAGCAGTAAGACAGCCCCAGGAGGCTATAGCAATCAGCCCCAGCATTTT. It yields the protein CASSKTAPGGYSNQPQHF.